What follows is one T cell receptor beta chain and its context. The antigen is not known. The CDR3 is 12 amino acids. Trimming removed 2 bases from V and 10 bases from J, with 9 bases in between. CDR1 MNHEY and CDR2 SMNVEV come from the germline V gene (reference sequence). After constant-region reverse-primer amplification, full-length variable regions underwent semi-nested PCR with Nested Universal Primer A. TCRdb re-analysed the 5' RACE reads in MiXCR, keeping a single row per CDR3 protein. The table records 25,000 to 35,000 distinct CDR3 sequences, around a quarter of them present only once. The study's findings and limits: Tumor Tregs overlapped most with tumor, then blood, naive CD4+ cells.

The TCR originated in a female donor with breast cancer. Material for sequencing was memory CD4+ T cells sorted from blood. Regarding subset: memory CD4+ T cells, CD4+CD45RO+CD25-. V usage is TRBV27 and J usage is TRBJ2-1, with D tentatively TRBD1 or TRBD2 (5 bases each). The CDR3 DNA is TGTGCCAGCAGTTTACCGGGACCCGAGCAGTTCTTC. Its protein is CASSLPGPEQFF.